This T cell receptor (beta chain) was retrieved from a study of memory CD4+ T cells and cytomegalovirus serostatus. The CDR3 is 14 amino acids. Per germline, CDR1 SQVTM and CDR2 ANQGSEA. Trimming at V came to 7 bases and at J to 8 bases, leaving 10 bases not matched to a gene. This clone was counted a single time. Data came from immunoSEQ multiplex PCR; TCRdb stores just in-frame clones and leaves some out. The data show about 92,000 clones, about 80% seen once. The sort gate was single viable CD3+CD4+CD8-CD45RO+ cells for memory CD4+ T cells. Sequences were obtained from memory CD4+ T cells from blood. This chain joins TRBV29-1 and TRBJ2-1; 11 bases agree with TRBD2. This clonotype originated in an adult in good health and CMV-seropositive. The CDR3 bases are TGCAGCGGAAACCCTAGCGGGAGGATCTATGAGCAGTTCTTC. It yields the protein CSGNPSGRIYEQFF.